This TCR beta chain was profiled in a study of blood T cell repertoires in COVID-19 (dated by TCRdb to the early 2020s). Background for the entire study: The collaborator samples originated in the United States, Italy and Spain and spanned the acute and convalescent phases of COVID-19. The material from the prospective study consisted of cDNA or gDNA derived from T cells, B-cell-depleted T cells, or PBMCs. Where HLA class I and class II types were available, the types were taken from metadata supplied by the sample provider, not from assay-based typing. Deeply sampled blood TCRbeta repertoires from subjects exposed to, actively infected with, or recovered from COVID-19 were included in the dataset. The sample metadata nearly always contained a de-identified subject ID, COVID-19 status, age in years and sex. The repertoires were made available in a free public database intended to serve as a resource for research on the immune response to SARS-CoV-2. The samples were drawn from the first 160 participants of the ongoing ImmuneRACE study and from 1,254 subjects provided by 6 global collaborators.

The CDR3 covers 13 residues, taking in both the cysteine and the phenylalanine. The retained sequence is limited to the CDR3, 39 bases, with the frame set at the first base. Trimmed from V: 4 bases; trimmed from J: 2 bases; junction bases lacking a gene match: 2. CDR1 MDHEN and CDR2 SYDVKM are derived from the germline V gene. This clone was found once. Its target antigen remains unknown. Base qualities were left out, and no much larger clone turns up one base away. Enrolling through a virtual design, the prospective study's participants ranged in age from roughly 18 to 89 years and lived across 24 United States geographic areas. Cohort assignment in the prospective study relied on participant-reported clinical history from a screening survey and a study questionnaire. In the prospective study, whole blood, serum and a nasopharyngeal or oropharyngeal swab were collected from each participant by mobile phlebotomists. Additional blood draws and questionnaires over an approximately 2-month period could optionally be provided by prospective study participants. Before DNA extraction, blood samples from the prospective study were shipped at room temperature or frozen.

The investigation overall reported the following: The quantity of clinical and demographic metadata differed by source and by participant and was supplied without curation.

The immunoSEQ Assay, a bias-controlled multiplex PCR, was used to amplify TCRbeta CDR3 regions from genomic DNA. Per the source publication's procedure: Within the assay, amplification of reference gene primers was used to estimate how many nucleated cells each sample contained. Sequence reads were collapsed and filtered to measure the absolute abundance of every unique TCRbeta CDR3 rearrangement. For each sample, productive Simpson clonality was calculated as the square root of Simpson's diversity index over productive rearrangements. What TCRdb holds here is the immuneACCESS table cut down to in-frame rearrangements. Part of the clones is not present; checked against another copy, under half of the missing clones reflect an unresolved V gene, and the others are unexplained. V and J calls and clone size are those listed in that table; D and trimming were worked out from the DNA. This sample holds over 50,000 clones; roughly 80% were observed only once. The ten largest clonotypes hold less than 4.5% of the sample.

The sequencing input was PBMCs or T cells enriched from blood (not recorded which). The V gene is TRBV28 and the J gene is TRBJ2-7, with 7 central nucleotides matching TRBD2. This TCR was sampled from a woman aged 35 to 49 with acute COVID-19. The sequenced DNA is TGTGCCAGCAGTTACGGGGGGACCTACGAGCAGTACTTC. Its translation reads: CASSYGGTYEQYF.